The entry that follows covers one T cell receptor beta chain sequence. This clonotype was counted a single time. The antigen it binds to is not known. Base qualities were left out, and no much larger clone turns up one base away. A lone read offers only weak evidence. The data originate from a study of response to subunit inactivated influenza vaccine (dated by TCRdb to 2016 to 2018). With respect to the entire study: Deep quantitative T cell receptor repertoire profiling was used in the study to track responses to a trivalent subunit inactivated influenza vaccine. Results the study describes overall, beyond this receptor: The authors suggested that each seasonal influenza vaccination may recruit only a limited number of new T cells.

The library was made by RT-PCR. Sequencing instrument: Illumina HiSeq 2500. TCRdb reworked the public reads: Q25 trimming with fastp, MiXCR clone assembly, productive beta chains retained. All rows with the same CDR3 protein become a single entry with the most common DNA and genes. For this sample there are roughly 630,000 distinct CDR3 sequences; around 13% appear just once. Clones ranked in the top ten supply around 7.6% of the sample. The junction carries 19 bases between V and J, which are trimmed by 2 bases and 5 bases respectively. From the cysteine through the phenylalanine, the CDR3 covers 15 amino acids. Only the CDR3 portion is preserved as DNA: 45 bases, with reading frame beginning at the first base. The germline V gene (reference sequence) gives CDR1 as GTSNPN and CDR2 as SVGIG.

The receptor's source is a man in his fifties who received an inactivated influenza vaccine. Donor details come from another sample of the same person, matched by shared clones. This specimen was PBMCs from blood, taken 14 to 15 days before vaccination. The chain uses TRBV30 and TRBJ2-7; D gene: possibly TRBD1, on 5 matching bases. Read as DNA, the sequence is TGTGCCTGGAGTTCCTCGACAGTAGTCGTGGACGAGCAGTACTTC. This codes for CAWSSSTVVVDEQYF.